The rows below give T cell receptor beta chains drawn from one sample of a study of memory CD4+ T cells and cytomegalovirus serostatus. Clones were sequenced by immunoSEQ multiplex PCR, and TCRdb holds only the in-frame ones, with some missing. The table shows about 100,000 clones, with 80% occurring only once. Specimen: memory CD4+ T cells from blood. Every receptor here comes from an adult in good health and CMV-seropositive. Both conserved end residues are part of each CDR3. A D gene is named only where the DNA matches it firmly. A row's size may be missing; if present it is once, few, many or a size class.

D,V,size,J,DNA,CDR3
-,TRBV5-1,-,TRBJ2-5,TGCGCCAGCAGTTACGACGGCCCTCGGCGAGAGACCCAGTACTTC,CASSYDGPRRETQYF
-,TRBV30,-,TRBJ1-2,TGTGCCTGGAGTGTAAACTCGCCTGGGGGCTACACCTTC,CAWSVNSPGGYTF
-,TRBV28,-,TRBJ1-2,TGTGCCAGCAGTTTTTCGGCAACCTGGGGCTATGGCTACACCTTC,CASSFSATWGYGYTF
-,TRBV19,-,TRBJ1-2,TGTGCCAGTAGTATGATGGGGGACACCAACTATGGCTACACCTTC,CASSMMGDTNYGYTF
-,TRBV6-5,-,TRBJ1-1,TGTGCCAGCAGTTACAGGGAAGAGTGGACTGAAGCTTTCTTT,CASSYREEWTEAFF
-,TRBV5-4,once,TRBJ1-3,TGTGCCAGCAGCTTGAGCGGAAACACCATATATTTT,CASSLSGNTIYF
TRBD1,TRBV27,-,TRBJ2-3,TGTGCCAGCAGCACGCAGACAGGGCTGGGGGATACGCAGTATTTT,CASSTQTGLGDTQYF
TRBD2,TRBV7-3,-,TRBJ2-1,TGTGCCAGCAGCTTCCATCTAGCGGGAGGTCTGGGGGAGCAGTTCTTC,CASSFHLAGGLGEQFF
TRBD2,TRBV7-2,-,TRBJ2-6,TGTGCCAGCAGCTCGATTAGCGGGAGAGGGGCTGGGGCCAACGTCCTGACTTTC,CASSSISGRGAGANVLTF
-,TRBV25-1,-,TRBJ2-2,TGTGCCAGCAGTGAAGGGAACACCGGGGAGCTGTTTTTT,CASSEGNTGELFF
TRBD2,TRBV29-1,-,TRBJ2-1,TGCAGCGGTTCTAGCGGGAGTACCTATGAGCAGTTCTTC,CSGSSGSTYEQFF
-,TRBV28,-,TRBJ1-5,TGTGCCAGTAACAGGGATGGCCAGCCCCAGCATTTT,CASNRDGQPQHF
-,TRBV19,-,TRBJ1-5,TGTGCCAGTTCGGGACATACCTATCAGCCCCAGCATTTT,CASSGHTYQPQHF
TRBD1,TRBV6-5,once,TRBJ1-2,TGTGCCAGCAGTTACCGCGACAGGGGGGGATATGGCTACACCTTC,CASSYRDRGGYGYTF
-,TRBV5-1,few,TRBJ2-3,TGCGCCAGCAGCTTACAGGGAGATACGCAGTATTTT,CASSLQGDTQYF
TRBD1,TRBV28,-,TRBJ2-2,TGTGCCAGCAGTTCGGGACAGTCCACCGGGGAGCTGTTTTTT,CASSSGQSTGELFF